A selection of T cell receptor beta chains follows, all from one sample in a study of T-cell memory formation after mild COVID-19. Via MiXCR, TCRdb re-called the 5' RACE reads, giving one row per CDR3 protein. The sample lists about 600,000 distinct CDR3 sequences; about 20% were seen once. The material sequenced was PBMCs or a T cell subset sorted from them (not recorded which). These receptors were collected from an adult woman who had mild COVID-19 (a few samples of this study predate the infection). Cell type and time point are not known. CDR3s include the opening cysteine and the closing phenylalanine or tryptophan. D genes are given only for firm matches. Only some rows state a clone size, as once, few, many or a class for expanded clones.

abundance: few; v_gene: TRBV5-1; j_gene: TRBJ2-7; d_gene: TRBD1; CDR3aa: CASSLAGTGEGEQYF; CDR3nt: TGCGCCAGCAGCTTGGCGGGGACAGGGGAAGGCGAGCAGTACTTC
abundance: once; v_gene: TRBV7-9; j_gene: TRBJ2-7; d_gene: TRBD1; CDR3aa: CASSRGLGTGLIEQYF; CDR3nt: TGTGCCAGCAGCCGCGGTCTCGGGACAGGGTTGATCGAGCAGTACTTC
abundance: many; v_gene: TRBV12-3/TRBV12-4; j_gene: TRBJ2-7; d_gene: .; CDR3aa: CASSSGQVYEQYF; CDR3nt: TGTGCCAGCAGTTCGGGGCAAGTCTACGAGCAGTACTTC
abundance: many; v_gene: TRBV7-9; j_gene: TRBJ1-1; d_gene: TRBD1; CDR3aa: CASSKGARNTEAFF; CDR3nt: TGTGCCAGCAGCAAGGGGGCCAGGAACACTGAAGCTTTCTTT
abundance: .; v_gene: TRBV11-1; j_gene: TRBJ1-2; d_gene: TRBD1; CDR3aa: CASTRQGHQTYGYTF; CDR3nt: TGTGCCAGCACCCGACAGGGACACCAAACTTATGGCTACACCTTC
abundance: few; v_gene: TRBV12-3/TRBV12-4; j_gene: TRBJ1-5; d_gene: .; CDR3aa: CASSSRWQPQHF; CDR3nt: TGTGCCAGCAGTTCTCGATGGCAGCCCCAGCATTTT
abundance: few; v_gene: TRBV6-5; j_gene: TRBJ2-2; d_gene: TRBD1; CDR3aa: CASSPWTGGNTGELFF; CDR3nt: TGTGCCAGCAGTCCGTGGACAGGGGGGAACACCGGGGAGCTGTTTTTT
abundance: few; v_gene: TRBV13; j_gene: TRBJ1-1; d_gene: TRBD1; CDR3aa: CASSLGRQGAFF; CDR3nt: TGTGCCAGCAGCTTAGGCCGACAGGGTGCTTTCTTT
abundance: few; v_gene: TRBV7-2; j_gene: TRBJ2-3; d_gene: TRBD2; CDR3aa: CASSPRGGEKTQYF; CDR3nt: TGTGCCAGCAGCCCCCGGGGGGGTGAGAAGACGCAGTATTTT
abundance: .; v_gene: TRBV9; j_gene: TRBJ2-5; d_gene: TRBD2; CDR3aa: CASSVSSGSKETQYF; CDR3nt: TGTGCCAGCAGCGTGTCTAGCGGGAGTAAAGAGACCCAGTACTTC
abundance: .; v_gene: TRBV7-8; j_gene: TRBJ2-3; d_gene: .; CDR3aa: CASRPHTDTQYF; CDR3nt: TGTGCCAGCCGACCTCACACAGATACGCAGTATTTT
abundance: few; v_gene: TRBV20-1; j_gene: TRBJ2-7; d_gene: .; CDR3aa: CSTISDSFYEQYF; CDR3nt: TGCAGTACCATATCGGACAGCTTCTACGAGCAGTACTTC
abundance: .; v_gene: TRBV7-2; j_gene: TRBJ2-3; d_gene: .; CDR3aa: CASSLPSGGGRYTQYF; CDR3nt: TGTGCCAGCAGTTTACCCTCTGGCGGGGGCCGATATACGCAGTATTTT
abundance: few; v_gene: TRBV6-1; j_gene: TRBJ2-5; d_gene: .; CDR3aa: CASSRTQQETQYF; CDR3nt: TGTGCCAGCAGCAGGACTCAACAAGAGACCCAGTACTTC
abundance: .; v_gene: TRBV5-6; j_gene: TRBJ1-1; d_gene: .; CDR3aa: CASSLKVGTERFTYMNTEAFF; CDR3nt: TGTGCCAGCAGCTTGAAGGTAGGAACAGAGCGATTTACTTACATGAACACTGAAGCTTTCTTT
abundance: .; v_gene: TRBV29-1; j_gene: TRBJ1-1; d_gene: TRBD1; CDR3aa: CSGGQGADPHLYTEAFF; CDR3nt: TGCAGCGGGGGACAGGGGGCCGATCCGCATCTGTACACTGAAGCTTTCTTT
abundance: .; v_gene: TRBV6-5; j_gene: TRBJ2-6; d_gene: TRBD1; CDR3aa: CASSPDRAGANVLTF; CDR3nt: TGTGCCAGCAGTCCCGACAGGGCTGGGGCCAACGTCCTGACTTTC
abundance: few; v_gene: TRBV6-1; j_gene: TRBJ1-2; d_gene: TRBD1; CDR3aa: CASSSGQGRANYGYTF; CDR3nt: TGTGCCAGCAGTTCAGGACAGGGGAGGGCTAACTATGGCTACACCTTC
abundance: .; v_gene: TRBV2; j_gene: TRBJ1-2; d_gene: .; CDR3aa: CASSESSQGLDYGYTF; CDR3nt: TGTGCCAGCAGTGAATCCTCGCAGGGGTTGGACTATGGCTACACCTTC
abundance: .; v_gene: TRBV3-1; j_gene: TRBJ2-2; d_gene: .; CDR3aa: CASSQDPAGELFF; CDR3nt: TGTGCCAGCAGCCAAGATCCGGCCGGGGAGCTGTTTTTT
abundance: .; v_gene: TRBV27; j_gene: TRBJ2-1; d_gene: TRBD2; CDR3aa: CASATLAGGWNEQFF; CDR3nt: TGTGCCAGCGCAACACTAGCGGGAGGGTGGAATGAGCAGTTCTTC
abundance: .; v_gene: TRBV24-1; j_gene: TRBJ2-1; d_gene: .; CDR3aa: CATSDLRGTYNEQFF; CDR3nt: TGTGCCACCAGTGATTTGAGGGGAACCTACAATGAGCAGTTCTTC
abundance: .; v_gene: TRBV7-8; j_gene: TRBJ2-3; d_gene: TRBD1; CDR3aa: CASSLQGARTDTQYF; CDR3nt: TGTGCCAGCAGCTTACAGGGGGCCCGCACAGATACGCAGTATTTT
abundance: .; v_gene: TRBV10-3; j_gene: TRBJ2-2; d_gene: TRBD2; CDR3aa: CAISEAGRAGELFF; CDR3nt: TGTGCCATCAGTGAAGCGGGACGGGCCGGGGAGCTGTTTTTT
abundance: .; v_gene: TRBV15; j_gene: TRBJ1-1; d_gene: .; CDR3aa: CATSRARRRDTEAFF; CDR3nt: TGTGCCACCAGCAGAGCCAGAAGGAGAGACACTGAAGCTTTCTTT
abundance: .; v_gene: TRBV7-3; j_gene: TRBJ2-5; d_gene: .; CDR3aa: CASSLGTASGETQYF; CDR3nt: TGTGCCAGCAGCTTAGGTACCGCGAGCGGCGAGACCCAGTACTTC
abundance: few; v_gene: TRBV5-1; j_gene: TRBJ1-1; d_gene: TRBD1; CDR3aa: CASSSPLDREDTEAFF; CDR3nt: TGCGCCAGCAGCTCACCACTGGACAGGGAGGACACTGAAGCTTTCTTT
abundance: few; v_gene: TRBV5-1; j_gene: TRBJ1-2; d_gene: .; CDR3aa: CASSLEGSSAGYTF; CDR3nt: TGCGCCAGCAGCTTGGAGGGAAGTTCGGCGGGCTACACCTTC
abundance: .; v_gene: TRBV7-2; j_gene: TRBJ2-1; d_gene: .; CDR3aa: CASSLVPGIAAILNEQFF; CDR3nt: TGTGCCAGCAGCTTAGTCCCAGGGATAGCGGCGATCCTCAATGAGCAGTTCTTC
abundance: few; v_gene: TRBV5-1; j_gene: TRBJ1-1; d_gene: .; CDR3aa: CASSFLGHLNTEAFF; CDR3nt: TGCGCCAGCAGCTTCCTGGGGCACCTAAACACTGAAGCTTTCTTT
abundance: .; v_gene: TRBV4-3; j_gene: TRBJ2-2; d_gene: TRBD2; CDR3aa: CASSQGLAGDITGELFF; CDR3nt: TGCGCCAGCAGCCAAGGTTTAGCGGGAGATATCACCGGGGAGCTGTTTTTT
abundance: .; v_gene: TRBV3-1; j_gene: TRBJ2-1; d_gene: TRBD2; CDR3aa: CASSLTSGGGAFF; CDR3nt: TGTGCCAGCAGCCTCACTAGCGGGGGGGGCGCGTTCTTC
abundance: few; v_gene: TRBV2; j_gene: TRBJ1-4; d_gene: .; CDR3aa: CANRGAALEKLFF; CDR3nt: TGTGCCAACCGAGGCGCGGCTCTAGAAAAACTGTTTTTT
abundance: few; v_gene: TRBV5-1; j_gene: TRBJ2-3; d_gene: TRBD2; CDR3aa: CASSGTSGRGSDTQYF; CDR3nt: TGCGCCAGCAGTGGGACTAGCGGGAGAGGGTCAGATACGCAGTATTTT
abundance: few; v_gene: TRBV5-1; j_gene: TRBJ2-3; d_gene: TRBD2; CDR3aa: CASSLIGTSSLSTDTQYF; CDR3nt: TGCGCCAGCAGCTTGATCGGGACTAGCAGTCTTAGCACAGATACGCAGTATTTT
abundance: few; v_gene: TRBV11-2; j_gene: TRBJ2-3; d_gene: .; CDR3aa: CAYREVGGDTQYF; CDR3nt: TGTGCCTATCGTGAGGTAGGGGGAGATACGCAGTATTTT
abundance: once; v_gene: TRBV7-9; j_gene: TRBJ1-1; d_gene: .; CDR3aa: CASSSGTITEAFF; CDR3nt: TGTGCCAGCAGCTCCGGGACGATCACTGAAGCTTTCTTT
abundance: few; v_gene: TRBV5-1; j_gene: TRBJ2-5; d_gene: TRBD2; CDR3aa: CASIEGLAEETQYF; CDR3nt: TGCGCCAGCATCGAAGGGCTAGCGGAAGAGACCCAGTACTTC
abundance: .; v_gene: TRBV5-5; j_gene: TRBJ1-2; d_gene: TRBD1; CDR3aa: CASSVGQSADYGYTF; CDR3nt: TGTGCCAGCAGCGTGGGACAGTCGGCCGACTATGGCTACACCTTC
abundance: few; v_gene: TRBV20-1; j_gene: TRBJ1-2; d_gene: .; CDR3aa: CSAGEGTAMGYTF; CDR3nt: TGCAGTGCTGGCGAGGGTACCGCTATGGGCTACACCTTC
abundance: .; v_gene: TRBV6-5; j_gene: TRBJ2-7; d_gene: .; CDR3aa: CASSYSGEGELSYEQYF; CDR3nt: TGTGCCAGCAGTTACTCGGGGGAAGGGGAGCTATCCTACGAGCAGTACTTC
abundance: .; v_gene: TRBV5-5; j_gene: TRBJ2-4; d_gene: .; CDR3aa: CASSLGLGKNIQYF; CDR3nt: TGTGCCAGCAGCTTGGGCCTGGGCAAAAACATTCAGTACTTC
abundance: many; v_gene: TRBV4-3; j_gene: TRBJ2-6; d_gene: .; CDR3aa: CASSHDLGGANVLTF; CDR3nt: TGCGCCAGCAGCCACGATTTAGGTGGGGCCAACGTCCTGACTTTC
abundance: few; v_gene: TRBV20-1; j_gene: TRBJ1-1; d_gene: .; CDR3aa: CSADRGGGDTEAFF; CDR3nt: TGCAGTGCTGATCGGGGGGGAGGAGACACTGAAGCTTTCTTT
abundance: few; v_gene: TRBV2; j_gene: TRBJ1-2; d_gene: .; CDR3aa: CASAPSGVSGYTF; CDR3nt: TGTGCCAGCGCCCCAAGCGGGGTGAGTGGCTACACCTTC
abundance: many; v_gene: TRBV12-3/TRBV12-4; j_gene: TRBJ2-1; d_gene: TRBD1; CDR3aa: CASSIGTGGRLPEQFF; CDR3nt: TGTGCCAGCAGTATCGGGACAGGGGGCAGATTACCTGAGCAGTTCTTC
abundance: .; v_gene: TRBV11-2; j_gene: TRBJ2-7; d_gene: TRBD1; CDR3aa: CASSLDPEDRSSYEQYF; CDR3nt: TGTGCCAGCAGCTTAGATCCAGAGGACAGGAGCTCCTACGAGCAGTACTTC
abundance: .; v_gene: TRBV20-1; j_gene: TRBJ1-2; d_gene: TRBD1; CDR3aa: CSASFGTGYSYTF; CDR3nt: TGCAGTGCTAGCTTCGGGACAGGGTATAGCTACACCTTC
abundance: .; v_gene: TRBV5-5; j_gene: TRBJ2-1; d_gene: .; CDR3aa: CASSLEASILYNEQFF; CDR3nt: TGTGCCAGCAGCTTGGAGGCTTCTATACTTTACAATGAGCAGTTCTTC
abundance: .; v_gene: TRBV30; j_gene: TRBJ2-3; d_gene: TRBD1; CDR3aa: CAWRSGQRSTDTQYF; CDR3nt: TGTGCCTGGAGATCGGGACAGAGAAGCACAGATACGCAGTATTTT
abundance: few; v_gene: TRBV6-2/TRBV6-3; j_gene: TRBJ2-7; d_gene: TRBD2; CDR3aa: CASSQGLVMYEQYF; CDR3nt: TGTGCCAGCAGCCAAGGACTAGTTATGTACGAGCAGTACTTC
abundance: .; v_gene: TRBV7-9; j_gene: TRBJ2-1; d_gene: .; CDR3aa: CASSFTGTFGNEQFF; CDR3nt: TGTGCCAGCAGCTTCACGGGGACGTTTGGCAATGAGCAGTTCTTC
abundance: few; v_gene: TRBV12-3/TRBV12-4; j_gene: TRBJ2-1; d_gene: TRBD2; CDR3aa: CASSFGGSHYNEQFF; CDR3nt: TGTGCCAGCAGTTTTGGCGGGAGTCACTACAATGAGCAGTTCTTC
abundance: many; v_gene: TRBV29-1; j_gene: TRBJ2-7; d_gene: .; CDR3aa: CSVRPTTYEQYF; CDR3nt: TGCAGCGTTCGGCCCACAACCTACGAGCAGTACTTC
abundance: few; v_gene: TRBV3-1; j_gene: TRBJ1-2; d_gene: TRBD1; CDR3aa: CASSQRGGGNYGYTF; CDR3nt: TGTGCCAGCAGCCAAAGGGGAGGGGGCAACTATGGCTACACCTTC
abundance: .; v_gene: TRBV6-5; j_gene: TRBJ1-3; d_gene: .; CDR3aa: CASSYSPPGGNTIYF; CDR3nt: TGTGCCAGCAGTTACTCGCCCCCGGGTGGAAACACCATATATTTT
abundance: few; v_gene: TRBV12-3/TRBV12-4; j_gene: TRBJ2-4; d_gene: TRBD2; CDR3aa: CASSRRTSGVFKAKNIQYF; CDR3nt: TGTGCCAGCAGTCGACGGACTAGCGGGGTCTTCAAAGCCAAAAACATTCAGTACTTC
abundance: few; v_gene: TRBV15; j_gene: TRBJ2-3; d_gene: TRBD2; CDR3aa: CATSGKREEGDTQYF; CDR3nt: TGTGCCACCAGCGGTAAGCGGGAGGAGGGTGATACGCAGTATTTT
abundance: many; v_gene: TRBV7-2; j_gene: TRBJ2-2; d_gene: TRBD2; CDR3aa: CASSLEWREEGTGELFF; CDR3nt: TGTGCCAGCAGCTTGGAATGGCGGGAGGAAGGAACCGGGGAGCTGTTTTTT